The 19 T cell receptor beta chains listed next were all sequenced from one sample in a study of cytomegalovirus exposure and HLA in healthy donors. The PCR made use of 60 Vbeta and 13 Jbeta primers. Assay: immunoSEQ multiplex PCR; the TCRdb copy retains only in-frame clones and omits some. In the table there are 150,000 to 180,000 clones, 65% to 80% of which are singletons. Sequenced input: PBMCs. The receptor source for this set is a woman aged 40 to 55 in good health and CMV-seronegative.

The chain employs TRBV11-2 and TRBJ1-2, with TRBD1 identical over 7 bases. CDR3 length: 13 amino acids. The germline CDR1 and CDR2 sequences are SGHAT and FQNNGV. The ends lost 5 bases at V and 2 bases at J; junction bases unmatched: 2. Here the CDR3 DNA reads TGTGCCAGCAGCCAGGGACAGAACTATGGCTACACCTTC. Translating it yields CASSQGQNYGYTF.

The chain is built from TRBV4-1 and TRBJ2-7, with D possibly matching TRBD2 (6 bases). CDR3 size: 16 residues. Trimming removed 0 bases from V and 0 bases from J, with 12 bases in between. CDR1 MGHRA and CDR2 YSYEKL come from the germline V gene. CDR3 region: CASSQDPEEGSYEQYF. The CDR3 DNA follows: TGCGCCAGCAGCCAAGATCCAGAGGAGGGCTCCTACGAGCAGTACTTC.

This sequence joins TRBV19 and TRBJ2-7; 7 bases line up with TRBD1. The V gene end was trimmed by 5 bases and the J gene end by 5 bases; junction bases not matched to a gene: 6. Germline V CDR1 and CDR2: LNHDA, SQIVND (reference sequence). This CDR3 has 13 amino acids. The CDR3 DNA reads TGTGCCAGTAGTCTGACAGGGTCCCACGAGCAGTACTTC. As protein: CASSLTGSHEQYF. Full variable domain (remainder filled in from reference TRBV19 and TRBJ2-7): DGGITQSPKYLFRKEGQNVTLSCEQNLNHDAMYWYRQDPGQGLRLIYYSQIVNDFQKGDIAEGYSVSREKKESFPLTVTSAQKNPTAFYLCASSLTGSHEQYFGPGTRLTVT.

The chain recombines TRBV30 with TRBJ2-3; TRBD2 matches 7 bases. V was clipped by 2 bases and J by 4 bases; unmatched bases: 6. Germline V lookup: CDR1 GTSNPN, CDR2 SVGIG (reference sequence). This CDR3 comprises 14 residues. DNA of the CDR3: TGTGCCTGGAGTATGGGGGGGTCGGCAGATACGCAGTATTTT. Amino acid sequence: CAWSMGGSADTQYF.

This chain joins TRBV15 and TRBJ2-7; no firm D call. Germline loops: CDR1 LNHNV, CDR2 YYDKDF (reference sequence). The CDR3 is 14 residues long. V was cut by 5 bases and J by 5 bases, with 16 bases left in between. CDR3 protein: CATSPRGSAHEQYF. DNA for the CDR3: TGTGCCACCAGCCCAAGAGGAAGCGCCCACGAGCAGTACTTC.

The rearrangement uses TRBV10-1 and TRBJ1-2, with D perhaps matching TRBD1 (6 bases). V gave up 4 bases and J gave up 10 bases, with 16 bases separating them. Germline loops: CDR1 WNHNN, CDR2 SYGVQD (reference sequence). The CDR3 loop spans 13 amino acids. CDR3 in amino acids: CASSVDSKMPYTF. The CDR3 nucleotides read TGCGCCAGCAGTGTGGACAGTAAAATGCCCTACACCTTC.

This clone was picked up a small number of times. The chain uses TRBV28 and TRBJ1-4; no reliable D call. Germline CDR1 and CDR2: MDHEN and SYDVKM. The CDR3 runs to 14 residues. V was trimmed by 2 bases and J by 6 bases, leaving 10 bases between them. Here the CDR3 reads CASSLTQVHEKLFF. The CDR3 bases are TGTGCCAGCAGTTTAACTCAGGTCCATGAAAAACTGTTTTTT.

This chain uses TRBV5-1 with TRBJ2-1; 8 nucleotides match TRBD2. CDR1 is SGHRS, CDR2 YFSETQ, per germline. Trimming cost V 2 bases and J 7 bases; bases outside gene matches: 5. There are 14 residues in the CDR3. Written as DNA, the CDR3 is TGCGCCAGCAGCTTCGGGACTAGGAATAATGAGCAGTTCTTC. This gives the protein CASSFGTRNNEQFF.

The chain links TRBV29-1 to TRBJ1-1; no clear D. Germline V gives CDR1 SQVTM, CDR2 ANQGSEA. The CDR3 sequence is 11 residues long. Trimming cost V 8 bases and J 0 bases, with 7 bases left between them. CDR3 DNA sequence: TGCAGCCTAGCAGTGAACACTGAAGCTTTCTTT. It yields the protein CSLAVNTEAFF.

This sequence joins TRBV28 and TRBJ2-7, with 12 bases that match TRBD1. Looked up from germline, CDR1 is MDHEN and CDR2 is SYDVKM. V lost 5 bases, J lost 7 bases, and 9 bases stayed unmatched. There are 15 residues in the CDR3. CDR3 in amino acids: CASSLPGQGAREQYF. The DNA of the CDR3 is TGTGCCAGCAGTCTCCCGGGACAGGGGGCACGGGAGCAGTACTTC.

The rearrangement uses TRBV6-5 and TRBJ2-3; the D gene is possibly TRBD2 (7 bases). The CDR3 consists of 14 residues. Germline lookup yields CDR1 MNHEY and CDR2 SVGAGI. The V end lost 11 bases, the J end lost 2 bases, and 17 bases lay between the germline ends. DNA of the CDR3: TGTGCCTCCCGGGGGGCTCCACCCACAGATACGCAGTATTTT. Its protein is CASRGAPPTDTQYF.

The J gene is TRBJ1-1, the V gene TRBV30, with a weak D call TRBD1 (6 bases). Germline CDR1 is GTSNPN and CDR2 is SVGIG (reference sequence). This CDR3 region has 13 residues. The CDR3 coding sequence is TGTGCTTTAGGGAGGGGGGTAAGGACTGAAGCTTTCTTT. This sequence encodes CALGRGVRTEAFF.

V usage is TRBV28 and J usage is TRBJ1-2; 11 bases align to TRBD1. Trimming removed 5 bases from V and 4 bases from J; junction bases left unmatched: 12. CDR1 MDHEN and CDR2 SYDVKM come from the germline V gene. The CDR3 sequence is 17 residues long. CDR3 DNA sequence: TGTGCCAGCAGTCATGACCGGACAGGGGGCGCACGCTATGGCTACACCTTC. Translation gives CASSHDRTGGARYGYTF.

The chain links TRBV28 to TRBJ1-1, with D uncertain. The V end lost 6 bases, the J end lost 4 bases, and 6 bases lay between the germline ends. Per the germline V gene, CDR1 is MDHEN and CDR2 is SYDVKM. The CDR3 contains 11 residues. The CDR3, as DNA: TGTGCCAGCAGCCTCCTCACTGAAGCTTTCTTT. Translation: CASSLLTEAFF.

Notes on this clone: The germline gene is not matched at one end of the junction; a read error may be the cause. This chain uses TRBV7-8 with TRBJ1-3; perhaps TRBD1 as D (6 bases). Germline V gives CDR1 SGHVS, CDR2 FQNEAQ. CDR3 length equals 16 residues. CDR3 loop: CASSLGQKVSGNTIYF. CDR3 nucleotides: TGTGCCAGCAGCTTGGGACAAAAGGTGTCTGGGAACACCATATATTTT.

This clone was seen only a few times. The rearrangement joins TRBV5-1 to TRBJ2-3, with 7 nucleotides matching TRBD2. The CDR3 has 16 residues. Germline V gene sequence: CDR1 SGHRS, CDR2 YFSETQ. V lost 0 bases, J lost 2 bases, and 6 bases stayed unmatched. The CDR3 sequence: CASSLASRGTTDTQYF. CDR3 nucleotide sequence: TGCGCCAGCAGCTTGGCCTCGCGGGGGACCACAGATACGCAGTATTTT.

The chain joins TRBV2 to TRBJ1-5, with D uncertain. V was cut by 1 base and J by 5 bases, with 6 bases left in between. CDR3 length: 13 amino acids. The V gene's germline CDR1 is SNHLY and CDR2 FYNNEI. CDR3 sequence reads: CASSEGQDQPQHF. The CDR3 nucleotides are TGTGCCAGCAGTGAAGGACAAGATCAGCCCCAGCATTTT.

V is TRBV23-1 and J is TRBJ2-7; 8 positions match TRBD1. TRBV23-1 is placed among ORFs of uncertain function. The CDR3 runs to 16 residues. Trimming at V came to 0 bases and at J to 0 bases, leaving 4 bases not matched to a gene. The CDR3 loop reads CASSQSWQGASYEQYF. The CDR3 DNA reads as TGCGCCAGCAGTCAATCGTGGCAGGGGGCCTCCTACGAGCAGTACTTC.

This rearrangement joins TRBV2 to TRBJ1-2, with unresolved D. V was cut by 5 bases and J by 0 bases, with 13 bases left in between. CDR3 size: 15 residues. Germline loops: CDR1 SNHLY, CDR2 FYNNEI. CDR3: CASSKGVRANYGYTF. For the CDR3, the DNA is TGTGCCAGCAGTAAAGGAGTCCGGGCTAACTATGGCTACACCTTC.